This T cell receptor (beta chain) appears in the sequencing data of a study of identical twins listed by TCRdb under 2016. Turning to the overall study: TCR alpha and beta repertoires from monozygotic twins, unrelated adults of various ages and cord blood were deep-sequenced to test whether fetal clonotypes persist. To rule out contamination, the twin experiments were replicated at different times with different library preparation protocols. General study outcomes and caveats: Out-of-frame TCR alpha sharing in monozygotic twins was systematically underestimated by recombination models, whereas sharing between unrelated individuals was in agreement with the recombination models. Compared with coincidental sharing between unrelated individuals, out-of-frame TCR alpha sequences shared between twins had an excess of sequences with low generation probability. Invariant T cells such as MAIT and iNKT could partly confound zero-insertion analyses, although diverse VJ usage argued against such confounding for most clonotypes. A weaker excess of twin sharing was found in beta out-of-frame sequences because the signal-to-noise ratio was lowered by fewer shared sequences. Because the same donors could not be followed over many years, conclusions were based on cross-sectional statistical analysis. Fewer insertions were carried by abundant cord blood beta clonotypes, a similar but weaker trend appeared in young adult naive repertoires, and no such trend appeared in memory repertoires.

The library relied on 5' RACE. The listed sequencing device is Illumina HiSeq 2000. Template switching introduced a universal primer binding site; the final cDNA contained a unique molecular identifier, enabling accurate counting of TCR cDNA molecules. Specific primers in the conserved constant-segment region were used to synthesize first-strand cDNA for TCR alpha and beta chains. Each cDNA library was double barcoded, with a SMART-Mk sample barcode plus Illumina barcodes, to control for contamination. TruSeq adapter sequences, together with Illumina sample barcodes, were added in two successive PCR steps. Sequencing of the TCR alpha and beta cDNA libraries was done on the Illumina HiSeq platform using custom primers. In the source study's methods: MiGEC was used to process raw reads and extract unique molecular identifiers, and MiXCR was used to find CDR3 positions. Recombination models were inferred per individual with the repgenHMM and IGoR tools using an EM algorithm. The tcR package in R was used for shared clonotype analysis, with sharing normalized by the product of cloneset sizes. Out-of-frame nonproductive sequences were analyzed to study raw recombination free of thymic and clonal selection effects. TCRdb took the public reads, trimmed them with fastp at Q25, ran MiXCR for clone calling and kept in-frame beta chains. Merged by CDR3 protein, the rows form single entries marked with the most common genes and DNA. What appears here as the V and J calls and clone size reflects TCRdb's work, not the paper's. Present in this sample are approximately 410,000 distinct CDR3 sequences, approximately 17% of which were seen just once. Together, the top ten hold around 12% of the sample.

All donors were healthy Caucasians. The researchers also sequenced three unrelated adults who were not twins: a male aged 18 to 30, a male aged 50 to 59, and a female aged 50 to 59. Using Miltenyi CD45RO+ enrichment and human naive T-cell isolation kits, memory (CD45RO+) and naive T cells were isolated from PBMC. The germline V gene yields SNHLY for CDR1 and FYNNEI for CDR2. The CDR3 goes from the cysteine to the phenylalanine over 14 residues. The only DNA kept is the CDR3, 42 bases in frame from the first base. Relative to germline, V is 2 bases shorter and J is 6 bases shorter, with 14 bases between their ends. With regard to this clonotype: Its target antigen remains unknown. Nothing much larger sits one base from this clone, and base qualities are not available.

Sequencing was performed on naive T cells sorted from blood. The cell subset or site label of this sample denotes: cells isolated with a human naive T-cell isolation kit. The chain is assembled from TRBV2 and TRBJ2-7; the D match is possibly TRBD1 or TRBD2, with 5 bases aligned in each. The receptor comes from a man in his forties or fifties in good health. In nucleotides, the sequence is TGTGCCAGCAGTGAATGGGACGCCCGGTCCGAGCAGTACTTC. The encoded protein is CASSEWDARSEQYF.